This T cell receptor beta chain came from a study of regulatory T cells in long-lasting Graves disease. The V and J ends lost 0 bases and 4 bases, in that order; junction bases with no gene match: 0. Germline CDR1 DFQATT, CDR2 SNEGSKA (reference sequence). The CDR3 totals 14 residues. HTBI primers from iRepertoire and Arm-PCR of CDR3 regions yielded the TCR beta libraries. TCRdb passed the multiplex PCR reads through MiXCR, listing each CDR3 protein once. Found here are more than 300,000 distinct CDR3 sequences, around 16% of them singletons; the top ten hold about a fifth. The time point is: newly diagnosed GD, antithyroid drugs for less than 3 months. RNA extracted from PBMCs served as the sequencing template. This clonotype was seen repeatedly, ten times or more. Its antigen is not known. Study results and caveats: Persistent disease preferred TRBV28, TRBJ1-2 and TRBJ2-5; new disease, TRBV20-1 and TRBJ2-1. Persistent-disease Graves' patients showed less TCR diversity than new cases.

This clonotype was obtained from a female donor with Graves disease. The sequencing used peripheral blood mononuclear cells (PBMCs), collected at new diagnosis, from a patient treated with antithyroid drugs. This chain joins TRBV20-1 and TRBJ1-5; 10 nucleotides align to TRBD1. The CDR3 DNA reads TGCAGTGCTAGAGAGGACAGGGGGAATCAGCCCCAGCATTTT. Translated: CSAREDRGNQPQHF.